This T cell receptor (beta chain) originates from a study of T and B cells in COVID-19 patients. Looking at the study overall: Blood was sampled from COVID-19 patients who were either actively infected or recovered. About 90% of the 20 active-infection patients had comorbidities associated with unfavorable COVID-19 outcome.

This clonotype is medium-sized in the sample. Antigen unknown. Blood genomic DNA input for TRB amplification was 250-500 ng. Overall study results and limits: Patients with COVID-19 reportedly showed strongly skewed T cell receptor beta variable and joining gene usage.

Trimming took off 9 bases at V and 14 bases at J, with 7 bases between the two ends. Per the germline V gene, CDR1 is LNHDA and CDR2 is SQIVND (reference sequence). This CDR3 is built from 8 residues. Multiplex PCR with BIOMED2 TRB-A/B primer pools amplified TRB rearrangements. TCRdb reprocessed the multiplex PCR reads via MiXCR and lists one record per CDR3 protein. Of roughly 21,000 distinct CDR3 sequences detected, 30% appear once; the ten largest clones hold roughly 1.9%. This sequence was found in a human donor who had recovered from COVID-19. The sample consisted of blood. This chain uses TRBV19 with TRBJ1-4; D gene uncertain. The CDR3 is CASAPLFF. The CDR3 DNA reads TGTGCCAGCGCCCCCCTGTTTTTT. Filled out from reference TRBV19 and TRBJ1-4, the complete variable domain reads DGGITQSPKYLFRKEGQNVTLSCEQNLNHDAMYWYRQDPGQGLRLIYYSQIVNDFQKGDIAEGYSVSREKKESFPLTVTSAQKNPTAFYLCASAPLFFGSGTQLSVL.